This TCR beta chain was sequenced in a study of cytomegalovirus exposure and HLA in healthy donors. Study outcomes and limitations: A later analysis found common viral pathogens apparently linked to several of the most significant clusters.

13 Jbeta primers and 60 Vbeta primers were used for the PCR. Method: immunoSEQ multiplex PCR; TCRdb's copy keeps in-frame clones and lacks some. The table has around 64,000 clones, roughly 88% seen once; the top ten hold roughly 2%. Germline V gene data show CDR1 as SGHTA and CDR2 as FQGNSA. The CDR3 spans 15 residues. With 5 bases removed from V and 1 base from J, the gap between germline ends came to 14 bases. A note on this clone: Its antigen is as yet unknown.

This clonotype originated in a woman under 40 in good health and CMV-seronegative. The chain has TRBV7-2 and TRBJ2-5; tentatively, D is TRBD2 (6 bases). Sequencing was carried out using PBMCs. CDR3 sequence: CASSRQTGSQETQYF. The CDR3 DNA reads as TGTGCCAGCAGCCGTCAAACCGGGAGCCAAGAGACCCAGTACTTC.